These T cell receptor beta chains were read from a single sample in a study of T cell repertoires in cytomegalovirus infection. Using its own MiXCR run on the reads, TCRdb lists one record per CDR3 protein. The sample carries around 120,000 distinct CDR3 sequences, less than 9.5% recorded once. Sequenced: PBMCs. The receptors shown here come from a human donor in good health (CMV status not recorded). Some clones in this sample may be carry-over from other donors' samples. Both conserved end residues are part of each CDR3. Fields, in order: V gene, CDR3 length, D gene, J gene, clone size, CDR3 protein, CDR3 DNA. D genes are given only for firm matches. The size entry is marked missing in some rows and otherwise reads once, few, many or a size class.

>TRBV19|17|TRBD2|TRBJ2-1|few
CASSIDWLAGGGNEQFF
TGTGCCAGTAGTATAGATTGGCTAGCGGGGGGCGGCAATGAGCAGTTCTTC
>TRBV7-3|16|TRBD2|TRBJ2-2|few
CASSPLAGGNTGELFF
TGTGCCAGCAGCCCACTAGCGGGGGGGAACACCGGGGAGCTGTTTTTT
>TRBV7-9|18|-|TRBJ1-2|many
CASSLGSRVETSNYGYTF
TGTGCCAGCAGCTTAGGGAGTCGGGTGGAAACCTCTAACTATGGCTACACCTTC
>TRBV7-2|15|TRBD1|TRBJ1-6|many
CASRSRGQGNSPLHF
TGTGCCAGCAGGTCACGCGGACAGGGTAATTCACCCCTCCACTTT
>TRBV15|16|-|TRBJ2-3|many
CATSRDSAGGADTQYF
TGTGCCACCAGCAGAGATTCGGCGGGCGGGGCAGATACGCAGTATTTT
>TRBV7-3|15|-|TRBJ2-1|many
CASSLYGGLYNEQFF
TGTGCCAGCAGCTTATACGGGGGTCTTTACAATGAGCAGTTCTTC
>TRBV29-1|13|-|TRBJ2-3|-
CSVGGDNTDTQYF
TGCAGCGTTGGAGGGGACAACACAGATACGCAGTATTTT
>TRBV25-1|14|-|TRBJ1-4|few
CASSDTGMTEKLFF
TGTGCCAGCAGTGACACAGGGATGACTGAAAAACTGTTTTTT
>TRBV7-2|15|TRBD1|TRBJ1-1|many
CASSSTGRHNTEAFF
TGTGCCAGCAGCTCGACAGGGAGGCATAACACTGAAGCTTTCTTT
>TRBV14|13|TRBD2|TRBJ2-1|few
CASSTSGGNEQFF
TGTGCCAGCAGCACTAGCGGGGGGAATGAGCAGTTCTTC
>TRBV6-5|16|TRBD2|TRBJ2-7|many
CASRQTRTSGGYEQYF
TGTGCCAGCAGACAAACTCGGACTAGCGGGGGCTACGAGCAGTACTTC
>TRBV7-9|14|-|TRBJ1-1|many
CASSLTGGYAEAFF
TGTGCCAGCAGCTTAACGGGCGGGTATGCTGAAGCTTTCTTT
>TRBV19|15|TRBD1|TRBJ2-7|many
CASRTIGTGGGEQYF
TGTGCCAGTAGAACTATCGGGACAGGGGGAGGCGAGCAGTACTTC
>TRBV12-3/TRBV12-4|15|-|TRBJ1-5|many
CASSFWEYSNQPQHF
TGTGCCAGCAGTTTTTGGGAATATAGCAATCAGCCCCAGCATTTT
>TRBV7-2|15|-|TRBJ2-1|many
CASTLRGGQGNEQFF
TGTGCCAGCACCCTGCGTGGGGGGCAGGGCAATGAGCAGTTCTTC
>TRBV3-1|17|TRBD2|TRBJ2-7|few
CASSQEFSGGTSYEQYF
TGTGCCAGCAGCCAAGAATTCAGCGGGGGAACCTCCTACGAGCAGTACTTC
>TRBV14|15|-|TRBJ1-1|many
CASSSRGLLKTEAFF
TGTGCCAGCAGCTCGCGCGGACTTCTGAAGACTGAAGCTTTCTTT
>TRBV11-2|14|-|TRBJ2-7|many
CASSPPLGNYEQYF
TGTGCCAGCAGCCCCCCGCTTGGGAACTACGAGCAGTACTTC
>TRBV20-1|15|TRBD2|TRBJ2-5|few
CSASPSGAFQETQYF
TGCAGTGCTAGTCCTAGCGGGGCCTTTCAAGAGACCCAGTACTTC
>TRBV7-2|17|-|TRBJ2-1|many
CASSLEGGRGGRNEQFF
TGTGCCAGCAGCTTAGAGGGCGGGAGAGGGGGTCGCAATGAGCAGTTCTTC
>TRBV12-3/TRBV12-4|15|TRBD1|TRBJ2-7|many
CASSFGTAKTYEQYF
TGTGCCAGCAGTTTTGGGACAGCCAAAACCTACGAGCAGTACTTC
>TRBV29-1|11|-|TRBJ2-7|-
CSVEGKSEQYF
TGCAGCGTTGAAGGGAAGTCCGAGCAGTACTTC
>TRBV14|14|-|TRBJ1-1|few
CASSQDSAFTEAFF
TGTGCCAGCAGCCAAGATTCGGCCTTTACTGAAGCTTTCTTT
>TRBV6-6|12|TRBD2|TRBJ2-7|-
CASIGLAGEQYF
TGTGCCAGCATCGGACTAGCGGGGGAGCAGTACTTC
>TRBV19|15|-|TRBJ1-5|-
CATQARSQGNRPQHF
TGTGCCACCCAAGCTAGGTCACAGGGCAATCGGCCCCAGCATTTT
>TRBV12-3/TRBV12-4|13|TRBD2|TRBJ2-3|many
CASSRGVGYTQYF
TGTGCCAGCAGTCGGGGGGTCGGATATACGCAGTATTTT
>TRBV18|14|-|TRBJ1-3|-
CASSPPSTGNTIYF
TGTGCCAGCTCACCTCCCTCAACCGGAAACACCATATATTTT
>TRBV20-1|14|-|TRBJ1-2|-
CSARGGTQVGGYTF
TGCAGTGCTAGAGGCGGGACCCAAGTGGGAGGCTACACCTTC
>TRBV19|13|-|TRBJ1-1|few
CASTTGPGGEAFF
TGTGCCAGTACTACGGGCCCCGGAGGTGAAGCTTTCTTT
>TRBV19|13|-|TRBJ1-2|many
CASSIDSSYGYTF
TGTGCCAGTAGTATAGATTCTTCCTATGGCTACACCTTC
>TRBV29-1|15|TRBD1|TRBJ2-1|few
CSVEAMRTGLSEQFF
TGCAGCGTTGAAGCAATGAGGACAGGCCTTAGTGAGCAGTTCTTC